This record concerns one T cell receptor beta chain sequence. As yet, its antigen is unknown. This specimen belongs to a study of T cell responses to AZD1222 COVID-19 vaccine. General observations from the study: Mostly white British, mostly female donors; authors suggested clonal diversity may be underestimated. Nearly half of spike-specific TCRs reportedly go after variant regions that carry no mutations.

Researchers grouped second doses given at about 4 or about 12 weeks into one pool. Germline loops: CDR1 LGHDT, CDR2 YNNKEL (reference sequence). With 4 bases removed from V and 1 base from J, the gap between germline ends came to 10 bases. The CDR3 sequence is 14 residues long. The table came from immunoSEQ multiplex PCR; TCRdb's copy has only in-frame clones and leaves some out. This table holds roughly 150,000 clones, about 87% found once. The chain has TRBV3-1 (or the pseudogene TRBV3-2) and TRBJ1-1; D remains unclear. This specimen was peripheral blood, taken 28 days after the second AZD1222 dose. The receptor's source is an adult who received the AZD1222 COVID-19 vaccine. The CDR3 reads CASSRASSNTEAFF. The CDR3 DNA reads as TGTGCCAGCAGCCGCGCCTCGTCGAACACTGAAGCTTTCTTT.